This is a list of T cell receptor beta chains from one sample in a study of early stage breast cancer tumors. Measured with immunoSEQ multiplex PCR; TCRdb has only the in-frame clones, and not every one. The sample shows fewer than 2,000 clones, roughly 83% of them seen only once. What was sequenced was normal breast tissue next to the tumor. The receptors come from a person aged 70 to 85 with breast cancer. The CDR3 runs from the conserved cysteine through the conserved F or W. A D gene is named only where the DNA matches it firmly. The size of a clone is reported for some rows only, either as once, few or many, or as a class for expanded clones.

clone_size	v_call	j_call	d_call	cdr3_aa	cdr3_nt
NA	TRBV18	TRBJ1-1	TRBD1	CASSPYTGGSTEAFF	TGTGCCAGCTCACCATACACAGGGGGTTCCACTGAAGCTTTCTTT
NA	TRBV28	TRBJ1-3	NA	CASSLSPGFGNTIYF	TGTGCCAGCAGTTTATCCCCAGGGTTTGGAAACACCATATATTTT
NA	TRBV27	TRBJ1-2	NA	CASSLSTGIEGYTF	TGTGCCAGCAGTTTAAGCACAGGGATCGAAGGCTACACCTTC
NA	TRBV6-1	TRBJ2-7	NA	CASSERQSTYEQYF	TGTGCCAGCAGTGAACGACAATCCACCTACGAGCAGTACTTC
NA	TRBV2	TRBJ1-5	NA	CASSGPGTHSNQPQHF	TGTGCCAGCAGTGGACCCGGGACACATAGCAATCAGCCCCAGCATTTT
NA	TRBV5-4	TRBJ2-1	TRBD2	CASSLTSGGYNEQFF	TGTGCCAGCAGCTTAACTAGCGGGGGGTACAATGAGCAGTTCTTC
NA	TRBV9	TRBJ1-3	NA	CASSTGGVAVNTIYF	TGTGCCAGCAGCACGGGGGGGGTGGCTGTGAACACCATATATTTT
few	TRBV6-1	TRBJ2-7	NA	CASRTGGSSGEQYF	TGTGCCAGCAGGACCGGGGGAAGTTCCGGCGAGCAGTACTTC
NA	TRBV19	TRBJ2-5	TRBD1	CASRVTGGGETQYF	TGTGCCAGTAGAGTCACAGGGGGCGGAGAGACCCAGTACTTC
once	TRBV7-2	TRBJ2-5	NA	CASSRGFRWEETQYF	TGTGCCAGCAGCCGAGGGTTTAGATGGGAAGAGACCCAGTACTTC
few	TRBV5-1	TRBJ2-2	NA	CASSLQVGELFF	TGCGCCAGCAGCTTACAGGTCGGGGAGCTGTTTTTT